The 6 T cell receptor beta chains presented below share a single source sample, sequenced in a study of OX40 agonist ivuxolimab in advanced cancers. The table came from immunoSEQ multiplex PCR; TCRdb's copy has only in-frame clones and leaves some out. The data hold 5,500 to 7,500 clones, with approximately 80% observed a single time. The source material was CD4+ or CD8+ T cells sorted from blood, sampled in a trial of the OX40 agonist ivuxolimab. The receptors were gathered from an adult with an advanced solid tumor such as melanoma, head and neck, liver or kidney cancer.

The table lists this clone with a count of one. This chain uses TRBV7-9 with TRBJ1-3, with TRBD1 matching over 7 bases. Germline loops: CDR1 SEHNR, CDR2 FQNEAQ (reference sequence). J gave up 2 bases and V 5 bases, and 6 bases lay outside the gene matches. The CDR3 is 15 amino acids. CDR3 loop: CASSGKDRTGNTIYF. The CDR3 DNA reads as TGTGCCAGCAGCGGGAAGGACAGGACTGGAAACACCATATATTTT.

This clone is categorized as large. This chain uses TRBV9 with TRBJ1-3, with TRBD1 as a possible D gene (5 bases). The germline gives CDR1 SGDLS, CDR2 YYNGEE. The V and J ends lost 3 bases and 1 base respectively, with 8 bases between them. The length of the CDR3 is 14 residues. The CDR3 nucleotides are TGTGCCAGCAGCGCCAGGGCATCTGGAAACACCATATATTTT. Amino acids: CASSARASGNTIYF.

The V gene is TRBV6-5, the J gene TRBJ2-1; possible D gene TRBD2, 5 bases. Germline-derived CDR1 and CDR2 are MNHEY and SVGAGI. The CDR3 consists of 13 residues. The ends were cut back, 5 bases at V and 3 bases at J, with 8 bases in the middle. CDR3 sequence reads: CASSLRDYNEQFF. In DNA, the CDR3 is TGTGCCAGCAGTCTCCGGGACTACAATGAGCAGTTCTTC.

The chain combines TRBV10-1 with TRBJ1-2, with D perhaps matching TRBD1 (6 bases). Germline-derived CDR1 and CDR2 are WNHNN and SYGVQD (reference sequence). The ends were cut back, 8 bases at V and 3 bases at J, with 19 bases in the middle. The CDR3 sequence is 15 residues long. CDR3 protein: CASGGTRLSHYGYTF. The CDR3 DNA is TGCGCCAGCGGTGGGACAAGATTATCCCACTATGGCTACACCTTC.

The chain couples TRBV4-1 to TRBJ2-4; 8 nucleotides line up with TRBD2. The V segment lost 0 bases and the J segment 6 bases; nucleotides outside the gene matches: 4. The CDR3 consists of 15 residues. Germline CDR1 and CDR2: MGHRA and YSYEKL. CDR3 residues: CASSQDQSGGNIQYF. The CDR3 DNA reads as TGCGCCAGCAGCCAAGATCAGAGCGGGGGAAACATTCAGTACTTC.

The rearrangement uses TRBV7-9 and TRBJ1-2, with D uncertain. Germline loops: CDR1 SEHNR, CDR2 FQNEAQ (reference sequence). V was pared by 4 bases and J by 5 bases, with 11 bases between. This CDR3 region has 13 residues. This CDR3 reads CASSSDRPYGYTF. CDR3 DNA sequence: TGTGCCAGCAGCTCCGACCGTCCTTATGGCTACACCTTC.